This T cell receptor beta chain was observed in a study of cytomegalovirus exposure and HLA in healthy donors. In the study overall: Around 80 million unique TCR sequences came from HLA-typed donors in an early release. Most donors, just over 80% of a few hundred genotyped, fell in the Caucasian-associated ancestry cluster.

V was shortened by 7 bases and J by 7 bases, with 11 bases between the two germline ends. CDR1 and CDR2 (germline): SNHLY, FYNNEI. This CDR3 is 13 amino acids long. This clone has more than one count but fewer than ten. Its target is unknown. PCR amplification relied on 60 Vbeta primers (plus 13 Jbeta primers). The protocol was immunoSEQ multiplex PCR, while the TCRdb copy is restricted to in-frame clones and leaves out a portion. The profile shows 150,000 to 200,000 clones, roughly 70% of them singletons. Notes on the study in general: A few chains linked to CMV were shown in vitro to be specific for CMV antigens.

The sample was PBMCs. The clonotype comes from a middle-aged man in good health and CMV-seropositive. The chain uses TRBV2 and TRBJ1-6; D is unresolved. CDR3 in DNA: TGTGCCAGCACCCCGACCGGGAATTCACCCCTCCACTTT. Translation gives CASTPTGNSPLHF.